The present TCR beta chain was sequenced within a study of cytomegalovirus exposure and HLA in healthy donors. Study-wide results and limits: A later analysis showed that HLA-associated TCR beta chains had undergone more clonal expansion than equally common others. It was confirmed in vitro that a few of the CMV-associated chains were specific for CMV antigens. The productive fraction for most TCR beta V segments was about 90% or about 30% in an earlier analysis. It was reported that TCR beta sequences correctly inferred the HLA-A and HLA-B alleles for most subjects.

Worth noting for this clone: The antigen is not known.

This CDR3 contains 13 residues. The V and J ends lost 5 bases and 8 bases, in that order; junction bases with no gene match: 5. CDR1 is MNHEY and CDR2 is SMNVEV in the germline V gene (reference sequence). This PCR relied on a set of 60 Vbeta primers and 13 Jbeta primers. Sequencing used immunoSEQ multiplex PCR; TCRdb keeps in-frame clones, though not all of them. Of 150,000 to 200,000 clones listed, 84% are singletons. This chain links TRBV27 with TRBJ2-1, with 8 bases fitting TRBD1. Sequences were obtained from PBMCs. The TCR comes from a man in his late teens or twenties in good health and CMV-seronegative. The CDR3 DNA is TGTGCCAGCAGTCCGGCAGGGGGCTATGAGCAGTTCTTC. Its protein product is CASSPAGGYEQFF.